The next 23 T cell receptor beta chains were all read from a single sample in a study of shared clonotypes between healthy human individuals. Naivety among CD8 cells was defined by CD45RO negativity and positive CCR7 selection, thereby excluding terminally differentiated effector memory CD45RA+ cells. The assay was immunoSEQ multiplex PCR, and TCRdb's table has in-frame clones only and misses some. The top ten clones hold around 0.097% of a sample with about 650,000 clones, roughly 95% of them seen once. Sequencing input: naive CD8+ T cells sorted from blood. The receptors derive from a woman aged 25-40 years in good health.

This chain joins TRBV7-6 and TRBJ2-5, with 10 bases identical to TRBD2. This CDR3 is 16 amino acids long. V lost 0 bases to trimming and J lost 3 bases; unmatched junction nucleotides: 4. Germline CDR1 is SGHVS and CDR2 is FNYEAQ. The CDR3 spells CASSLAGLAYKETQYF. For the CDR3, the DNA is TGTGCCAGCAGCTTAGCGGGACTAGCGTATAAAGAGACCCAGTACTTC.

The chain uses TRBV7-9 and TRBJ1-2; no firm D call. CDR1 SEHNR and CDR2 FQNEAQ come from the germline V gene (reference sequence). The CDR3 loop spans 18 amino acids. V gave up 5 bases and J gave up 2 bases, with 24 bases separating them. The CDR3 DNA sequence: TGTGCCAGCAGCCTAACCCTGAAAGGACGGGAAAACAACTATGGCTACACCTTC. Translation gives CASSLTLKGRENNYGYTF.

The genes are TRBV29-1 and TRBJ2-1, with no clear D. Trimming took 2 bases from V and 8 from J, leaving 10 bases between them. CDR1 and CDR2 (germline): SQVTM, ANQGSEA. This CDR3 comprises 12 residues. The CDR3 protein is CSVELRVDEQFF. CDR3 coding DNA: TGCAGCGTTGAACTGCGCGTCGATGAGCAGTTCTTC.

The chain is built from TRBV5-1 and TRBJ2-7; TRBD2 matches 7 bases. Germline V gene lookup returns CDR1 SGHRS and CDR2 YFSETQ. The CDR3 is 16 residues long. V trimming: 2 bases; J trimming: 2 bases; junction bases outside the gene matches: 10. The DNA of the CDR3 is TGCGCCAGCAGCTTAGGACTAGGCGTCGAAGCCTACGAGCAGTACTTC. Its protein product is CASSLGLGVEAYEQYF.

The J gene is TRBJ2-7, the V gene TRBV28, with 8 bases lining up with TRBD1. The germline V gene has CDR1 MDHEN and CDR2 SYDVKM. With V trimmed by 6 bases and J by 7 bases, 11 bases remained unmatched. CDR3 length equals 14 residues. The CDR3 spells CASSDPLTGEEQYF. CDR3 bases: TGTGCCAGCAGCGACCCTTTGACAGGGGAAGAGCAGTACTTC.

The CDR3 reads CASSLDRGLAGGDEQFF. The CDR3, as DNA: TGTGCCAGCAGCTTAGATCGGGGCCTAGCGGGAGGGGATGAGCAGTTCTTC. This sequence joins TRBV11-3 and TRBJ2-1; 12 bases align to TRBD2. V lost 0 bases to trimming and J lost 8 bases; unmatched junction nucleotides: 8. The CDR3 totals 17 residues. Germline lookup yields CDR1 SGHNT and CDR2 YENEEA.

V gene TRBV27 combines with J gene TRBJ2-1; TRBD2 aligns across 13 bases. The V segment lost 2 bases and the J segment 0 bases; nucleotides outside the gene matches: 4. The CDR3 has 18 amino acids. Germline V gives CDR1 MNHEY, CDR2 SMNVEV (reference sequence). In nucleotides, the CDR3 is TGTGCCAGCAGTTTAAGACTAGCGGGAGGCCTCTCCTACAATGAGCAGTTCTTC. Protein: CASSLRLAGGLSYNEQFF.

This clone has more than one count but fewer than ten. This chain links TRBV10-1 with TRBJ2-2, with D unclear. V was cut by 2 bases and J by 1 base, with 5 bases left in between. CDR3 size: 14 residues. Per germline, CDR1 WNHNN and CDR2 SYGVQD (reference sequence). The CDR3 DNA reads as TGCGCCAGCAGTGAGGCAGGGAACACCGGGGAGCTGTTTTTT. This translates into CASSEAGNTGELFF.

About this clone: The sample has other DNA sequences that encode this CDR3 too. The chain carries TRBV18 and TRBJ2-7; D is unresolved. The germline V gene has CDR1 KGHSH and CDR2 LQKENI. V lost 1 base and J 0 bases, leaving 4 bases between the germline ends. The CDR3 covers 13 residues. The DNA of the CDR3 is TGTGCCAGCTCACCACGGGACTCCTACGAGCAGTACTTC. This codes for CASSPRDSYEQYF.

This chain joins TRBV6-5 and TRBJ2-3, with 9 bases aligning to TRBD2. V dropped 6 bases and J dropped 2; count of bases not matched to a gene: 6. Germline lookup yields CDR1 MNHEY and CDR2 SVGAGI. The length of the CDR3 is 15 residues. CDR3 loop: CASRASGTYTDTQYF. CDR3 in DNA: TGTGCCAGCAGGGCTAGCGGGACTTACACAGATACGCAGTATTTT.

This clone was observed a single time. The chain joins TRBV27 to TRBJ1-4; D uncertain. The CDR3 has 13 amino acids. CDR1 is MNHEY, CDR2 SMNVEV, per germline (reference sequence). V lost 2 bases and J lost 11, with 12 bases in between. The CDR3 DNA is TGTGCCAGCAGTTTAGTAGGAGCGGGGAAACTGTTTTTT. This codes for CASSLVGAGKLFF.

The V and J genes are TRBV6-1 and TRBJ1-2; unclear D gene. Per germline, CDR1 MNHNS and CDR2 SASEGT. V was pared by 2 bases and J by 8 bases, with 12 bases between. This CDR3 region has 13 residues. The CDR3 here is CASSEYGGRGYTF. The CDR3 DNA is TGTGCCAGCAGTGAATACGGAGGTCGGGGCTACACCTTC.

The table lists this clone with a count of one. This chain joins TRBV28 and TRBJ2-7, with 8 bases fitting TRBD2. The CDR3 spans 17 residues. CDR1 is MDHEN, CDR2 SYDVKM, per germline. V dropped 4 bases and J dropped 2; count of bases not matched to a gene: 13. The CDR3 DNA follows: TGTGCCAGCAGTTCCCCAGTCGAGCGGGAGAGGGCCTACGAGCAGTACTTC. The encoded protein is CASSSPVERERAYEQYF.

The chain couples TRBV7-6 to TRBJ2-7; TRBD2 agrees at 10 bases. The CDR3 sequence is 17 residues long. V was clipped by 5 bases and J by 5 bases; unmatched bases: 15. Per the germline V gene, CDR1 is SGHVS and CDR2 is FNYEAQ. The CDR3 loop is CASSRSGLAGALHEQYF. In DNA form, the CDR3 reads TGTGCCAGCAGCCGTAGCGGGCTAGCGGGAGCGTTACACGAGCAGTACTTC.

The rearrangement links TRBV7-9 to TRBJ1-5, with a tentative D call TRBD1 (5 bases). The V end was cut by 3 bases, the J end by 0 bases, with 9 bases between. This CDR3 has 15 residues. Germline assignment: CDR1 SEHNR and CDR2 FQNEAQ (reference sequence). The CDR3 nucleotides read TGTGCCAGCAGCTTGGGGCCAGATAGCAATCAGCCCCAGCATTTT. Its protein product is CASSLGPDSNQPQHF.

The count of this clone is one. The rearrangement uses TRBV11-2 and TRBJ2-5; D may match TRBD1 or TRBD2 (6 bases each). The germline V and J ends were trimmed by 1 base and 5 bases, with 14 bases remaining between them. Germline assignment: CDR1 SGHAT and CDR2 FQNNGV. The CDR3 consists of 15 residues. CDR3 amino acids: CASSLVGGLGETQYF. As DNA, the CDR3 is TGTGCCAGCAGCTTAGTAGGGGGGCTCGGGGAGACCCAGTACTTC.

V is TRBV9 and J is TRBJ2-3; D gene unclear. This CDR3 has 12 residues. Germline V gene data show CDR1 as SGDLS and CDR2 as YYNGEE. V was cut by 0 bases and J by 4 bases, with 3 bases left in between. The CDR3: CASSVAADTQYF. As DNA, the CDR3 is TGTGCCAGCAGCGTAGCGGCAGATACGCAGTATTTT.

The rearrangement uses TRBV6-1 and TRBJ2-6; no firm D call. The CDR3 consists of 16 residues. Trimming removed 3 bases at V and 0 bases at J, with 9 bases between. Germline V gene data show CDR1 as MNHNS and CDR2 as SASEGT. CDR3 protein: CASSDMPLSGANVLTF. CDR3 DNA sequence: TGTGCCAGCAGTGATATGCCGCTCTCTGGGGCCAACGTCCTGACTTTC.

The chain uses TRBV5-4 and TRBJ2-1; possible D gene TRBD2, 5 bases. The V gene lost 0 bases and the J gene lost 4 bases, with 17 bases spanning the gap. Germline assignment: CDR1 SGHNT and CDR2 YYREEE (reference sequence). This CDR3 contains 17 residues. As DNA, the CDR3 is TGTGCCAGCAGCTTGGTGTTTGCGGGCCTCCATTACAATGAGCAGTTCTTC. The encoded protein is CASSLVFAGLHYNEQFF. Variable domain in full (rest from reference TRBV5-4 and TRBJ2-1): ETGVTQSPTHLIKTRGQQVTLRCSSQSGHNTVSWYQQALGQGPQFIFQYYREEENGRGNFPPRFSGLQFPNYSSELNVNALELDDSALYLCASSLVFAGLHYNEQFFGPGTRLTVL.

V is TRBV9 and J is TRBJ2-1; D is perhaps TRBD2 (6 bases). The V end was cut by 0 bases, the J end by 8 bases, with 18 bases between. This CDR3 spans 16 amino acids. The germline V gene encodes CDR1 SGDLS and CDR2 YYNGEE. Here the CDR3 DNA reads TGTGCCAGCAGCGTAGAAGGTAGCGGTCGCGGCGATGAGCAGTTCTTC. Translated, it gives CASSVEGSGRGDEQFF.

This chain uses TRBV2 with TRBJ2-7; D is undetermined. CDR1 is SNHLY, CDR2 FYNNEI, per germline. V was pared by 0 bases and J by 2 bases, with 11 bases between. The CDR3 totals 15 residues. CDR3 bases: TGTGCCAGCAGTGAAGCGATGGCAGTCACCTACGAGCAGTACTTC. Protein sequence: CASSEAMAVTYEQYF. The whole variable domain, filled in from reference TRBV2 and TRBJ2-7, reads EPEVTQTPSHQVTQMGQEVILRCVPISNHLYFYWYRQILGQKVEFLVSFYNNEISEKSEIFDDQFSVERPDGSNFTLKIRSTKLEDSAMYFCASSEAMAVTYEQYFGPGTRLTVT.

The chain combines TRBV28 with TRBJ1-1; D possibly corresponds to TRBD1 (5 bases). The CDR3 has 16 amino acids. Germline CDR1 and CDR2: MDHEN and SYDVKM. Between the trimmed V and J ends, which lost 2 bases and 5 bases, there was a span of 18 bases. The CDR3 sequence: CASSLGDKGLGTEAFF. The CDR3 DNA reads TGTGCCAGCAGTTTAGGAGACAAGGGGCTGGGGACTGAAGCTTTCTTT.

V gene TRBV11-2 combines with J gene TRBJ2-1, with D perhaps matching TRBD1 (5 bases). There are 14 residues in the CDR3. V shed 6 bases and J shed 8 bases, with 17 bases lying between them. Germline V CDR1 and CDR2: SGHAT, FQNNGV. In DNA, the CDR3 is TGTGCCAGCAGAGGGGTCCTAAGTGGCCATGAGCAGTTCTTC. Its translation is CASRGVLSGHEQFF.